Presented here are 28 T cell receptor beta chains from one specimen sequenced in a study of T cells in Graves' hyperthyroidism and ophthalmopathy. Amplified regions were TCR beta CDR3 sequences from RNA transcripts. The study used the HTBI primer set for a first-round RT-PCR of the TCR CDR3. Each CDR3 protein gets one entry after TCRdb re-called the multiplex PCR reads with MiXCR. The sample comprises a few hundred thousand distinct CDR3 sequences, about half of which are singletons, and about 7.9% rests with the top ten. Sequencing was performed on peripheral blood or thyroid tissue (not recorded which). These receptors all stem from a woman aged 18-35 years with Graves' hyperthyroidism.

This clonotype was detected many times. The chain joins TRBV7-9 to TRBJ1-2; D is unclear. The V gene's germline CDR1 is SEHNR and CDR2 FQNEAQ (reference sequence). The V end was cut by 4 bases, the J end by 5 bases, with 14 bases between. This CDR3 is built from 14 residues. CDR3 sequence (DNA): TGTGCCAGCAGCTCAAAAGGGCTGGGGTATGGCTACACCTTC. Amino acid sequence: CASSSKGLGYGYTF.

The table lists this clonotype with a few counts. The chain links TRBV14 to TRBJ1-1; tentative D call: TRBD1 (5 bases). The CDR3 runs to 15 residues. Trimming shortened V by 4 bases and J by 1 base, and 13 bases separated the two germline ends. The germline V gene has CDR1 SGHDN and CDR2 FVKESK. CDR3 sequence: CASSLTGRQNTEAFF. The CDR3, as DNA: TGTGCCAGCAGCCTAACGGGACGGCAGAACACTGAAGCTTTCTTT.

The chain has TRBV7-2 and TRBJ1-5; D unresolved. Per the germline V gene, CDR1 is SGHTA and CDR2 is FQGNSA. The CDR3 totals 14 residues. The germline V and J ends were trimmed by 5 bases and 8 bases, with 16 bases remaining between them. As DNA, the CDR3 is TGTGCCAGCAGCCAAGATCTGTTTAGGGAGCCCCAGCATTTT. Amino acids: CASSQDLFREPQHF.

In this sample, this clonotype turned up a few times. The chain has TRBV24-1 and TRBJ1-2; the D gene is possibly TRBD1 (5 bases). This CDR3 comprises 14 residues. Germline CDR1 is KGHDR and CDR2 is SFDVKD. V shed 11 bases and J shed 7 bases, with 22 bases lying between them. Written as DNA, the CDR3 is TGTGCCAGCGCTCCGGGGGGGGGTGCAAGTGGCTACACCTTC. This codes for CASAPGGGASGYTF.

A word on this clonotype: At one of its ends the junction is not consistent with the germline gene, which may arise from a read error. The V gene is TRBV10-3, the J gene TRBJ2-5, with D perhaps matching TRBD2 (6 bases). This CDR3 spans 13 amino acids. Germline V gene sequence: CDR1 ENHRY, CDR2 SYGVKD. CDR3 region: CASSESEGETQYF. CDR3 nucleotides: TGTGCCAGCAGTGAGTCGGAGGGAGAGACCCAGTACTTC.

The sample holds a few counts of this clonotype. The chain combines TRBV5-1 with TRBJ1-2, with no clear D. The CDR3 is 14 residues long. Trimming stripped 2 bases from V and 5 bases from J, with 13 bases between. Germline assignment: CDR1 SGHRS and CDR2 YFSETQ. The chain's CDR3 is CASSFNPGTYGYTF. In nucleotides, the CDR3 is TGCGCCAGCAGCTTCAACCCAGGAACGTATGGCTACACCTTC.

In regard to this clonotype: Possible read error: a much larger clone is one base away. CDR3 in amino acids: CSVGGRYVVNYGYTF. In nucleotides, the CDR3 is TGCAGCGTTGGGGGCCGTTACGTGGTTAACTATGGCTACACCTTC. This chain uses TRBV29-1 with TRBJ1-2; TRBD1 is a possible D gene (5 bases). Germline lookup yields CDR1 SQVTM and CDR2 ANQGSEA. The CDR3 contains 15 residues. V dropped 4 bases and J dropped 1 base, with 16 bases sitting between them.

The sample holds many counts of this clonotype. J is TRBJ2-7 and V is TRBV15; TRBD2 agrees at 12 bases. The CDR3 is 14 residues long. Germline assignment: CDR1 LNHNV and CDR2 YYDKDF (reference sequence). The V gene end was trimmed by 5 bases and the J gene end by 4 bases; junction bases not matched to a gene: 3. CDR3 protein: CATSGGTSGYEQYF. In DNA, the CDR3 is TGTGCCACCAGCGGAGGGACTAGCGGGTACGAGCAGTACTTC.

For this clonotype: A read error is possible here, since a much larger clone lies one base away. The chain carries TRBV24-1 and TRBJ2-5; D is perhaps TRBD1 (6 bases). Germline V gives CDR1 KGHDR, CDR2 SFDVKD. Trimming took off 5 bases at V and 1 base at J, with 13 bases between the two ends. This CDR3 has 15 residues. The DNA of the CDR3 is TGTGCCACCAGTGGTCAAGACAGGAGCCAAGAGACCCAGTACTTC. This sequence encodes CATSGQDRSQETQYF.

This clonotype was observed a single time. This chain joins TRBV25-1 and TRBJ1-2; D is unresolved. Trimming took off 9 bases at V and 6 bases at J, with 8 bases between the two ends. This CDR3 has 10 residues. CDR1 is MGHDK and CDR2 is SYGVNS in the germline V gene. Here the CDR3 DNA reads TGTGCCAGGGGTAATAATGGCTACACCTTC. It yields the protein CARGNNGYTF.

The V and J genes are TRBV12-3 or TRBV12-4 and TRBJ2-5, with D unresolved. The J call is in doubt because the DNA end fits TRBJ2-1 better. The CDR3 contains 11 residues. CDR3 in DNA: TGTGCCAGCAGTTTAAAGCATGAGCAGTTCTTC. Protein sequence: CASSLKHEQFF.

The gene calls are TRBV2 and TRBJ1-4; D gene uncertain. V was cut by 3 bases and J by 7 bases, with 6 bases left in between. The CDR3 runs to 12 residues. Germline V CDR1 and CDR2: SNHLY, FYNNEI. CDR3 residues: CASSDAGEKLFF. DNA for the CDR3: TGTGCCAGCAGTGATGCCGGTGAAAAACTGTTTTTT.

This clonotype was counted only a few times. The chain recombines TRBV19 with TRBJ1-5; D possibly corresponds to TRBD1 (5 bases). V lost 7 bases, J lost 1 base, and 11 bases lay in between. There are 14 residues in the CDR3. Per germline, CDR1 LNHDA and CDR2 SQIVND (reference sequence). CDR3 DNA: TGTGCCAGTATGAGGGCAGGGAGCAATCAGCCCCAGCATTTT. Protein sequence: CASMRAGSNQPQHF.

The V and J genes are TRBV5-1 and TRBJ2-2, with D perhaps TRBD1 (6 bases). CDR3 length equals 15 residues. Trimming stripped 4 bases from V and 3 bases from J, with 13 bases between. Germline CDR1 and CDR2: SGHRS and YFSETQ. The CDR3 reads CASSPSAGDTGELFF. DNA of the CDR3: TGCGCCAGCAGCCCCTCGGCAGGGGACACCGGGGAGCTGTTTTTT.

The chain recombines TRBV12-1 with TRBJ1-5; the table's D call, TRBD1, was not checked against the DNA. TRBV12-1 is reported as a pseudogene. The CDR3 is 14 amino acids. The CDR3 reads CASSFQGARQPQHF. The DNA for the CDR3 is TGTGCCAGCAGCTTTCAGGGGGCGCGGCAGCCCCAGCATTTT.

J is TRBJ1-3 and V is TRBV7-6; perhaps TRBD1 as D (5 bases). Germline lookup yields CDR1 SGHVS and CDR2 FNYEAQ. The germline V and J ends were trimmed by 1 base and 11 bases, with 12 bases remaining between them. This CDR3 is 13 amino acids long. This chain's CDR3 is CASSLGWQGAIYF. The CDR3 nucleotides read TGTGCCAGCAGCTTAGGCTGGCAGGGCGCCATATATTTT.

The chain links TRBV5-4 to TRBJ1-1; D gene ambiguous. Germline CDR1 is SGHNT and CDR2 is YYREEE (reference sequence). CDR3 length: 16 amino acids. The ends were cut back, 4 bases at V and 3 bases at J, with 19 bases in the middle. CDR3 in DNA: TGTGCCAGCAGCCCTCACCCCGAAGAGGCGGACACTGAAGCTTTCTTT. Encoded protein: CASSPHPEEADTEAFF.

This clonotype has only a few counts. The chain recombines TRBV29-1 with TRBJ1-1, with D perhaps matching TRBD1 (5 bases). The CDR3 length is 12 residues. CDR1 and CDR2 (germline): SQVTM, ANQGSEA. CDR3 loop: CSARQGRTEAFF. The DNA for the CDR3 is TGCAGTGCTCGTCAGGGTAGGACTGAAGCTTTCTTT.

Worth noting for this clonotype: It may be a read error: a sequence one base away is much more abundant. The CDR3 carries no conserved terminal phenylalanine or tryptophan, so it likely arises from a read error. The chain couples TRBV15 to TRBJ2-7; TRBD2 matches at 12 bases. The CDR3 runs to 15 residues. Germline CDR1 and CDR2: LNHNV and YYDKDF (reference sequence). V lost 0 bases and J lost 6; bases outside the gene matches: 3. CDR3 loop: CATSRDLAGGGEQYL. As DNA, the CDR3 is TGTGCCACCAGCAGAGACCTAGCGGGAGGGGGCGAGCAGTACCTC.

The gene calls are TRBV11-2 and TRBJ1-6; tentatively, D is TRBD1 (5 bases). The CDR3 runs 13 residues. The ends were cut back, 4 bases at V and 7 bases at J, with 8 bases in the middle. Per germline, CDR1 SGHAT and CDR2 FQNNGV. The CDR3: CASSSGLNSPLHF. As DNA, the CDR3 is TGTGCCAGCAGCTCAGGGCTCAATTCACCCCTCCACTTT.

This sequence joins TRBV29-1 and TRBJ1-2; D is perhaps TRBD1 (5 bases). The CDR3 runs to 14 residues. Germline CDR1 SQVTM, CDR2 ANQGSEA. Trimming cost V 3 bases and J 8 bases, with 19 bases left between them. The CDR3 reads CSVDPTGPSGGYTF. As DNA, the CDR3 is TGCAGCGTTGATCCTACAGGTCCGTCGGGCGGCTACACCTTC.

This clonotype was detected many times. The chain joins TRBV7-9 to TRBJ1-1, with 7 positions matching TRBD1. Germline V CDR1 and CDR2: SEHNR, FQNEAQ (reference sequence). Unmatched junction bases numbered 5, after V lost 0 bases and J lost 10 bases. This CDR3 contains 13 residues. CDR3: CASSLAAGGLAFF. CDR3 in DNA: TGTGCCAGCAGCTTAGCGGCAGGGGGTTTAGCTTTCTTT.

The chain is built from TRBV14 and TRBJ1-6; TRBD1 might be the D (6 bases). Trimming shortened V by 5 bases and J by 3 bases, and 14 bases separated the two germline ends. CDR1 and CDR2 from the germline V gene are SGHDN and FVKESK. CDR3 size: 16 residues. The CDR3 sequence: CASSKRKGGYNSPLHF. DNA of the CDR3: TGTGCCAGCAGCAAACGGAAAGGGGGCTATAATTCACCCCTCCACTTT.

This rearrangement joins TRBV9 to TRBJ2-7; D is perhaps TRBD1 or TRBD2 (5 bases each). Looked up from germline, CDR1 is SGDLS and CDR2 is YYNGEE. With 0 bases removed from V and 7 bases from J, the gap between germline ends came to 14 bases. This CDR3 comprises 14 residues. CDR3 region: CASSVAADGGEQYF. In nucleotides, the CDR3 is TGTGCCAGCAGCGTAGCAGCAGATGGGGGAGAGCAGTACTTC. The variable domain in full, with the rest retrieved from reference TRBV9 and TRBJ2-7, is DSGVTQTPKHLITATGQRVTLRCSPRSGDLSVYWYQQSLDQGLQFLIQYYNGEERAKGNILERFSAQQFPDLHSELNLSSLELGDSALYFCASSVAADGGEQYFGPGTRLTVT.

This clonotype was seen many times. The V call is TRBV7-2, the J call TRBJ2-7, with 7 bases lining up with TRBD2. J lost 6 bases, V lost 2 bases, and 4 bases had no gene match. CDR3 length: 13 amino acids. CDR1 SGHTA and CDR2 FQGNSA come from the germline V gene. The CDR3 region is CASSLSPSGEQYF. Here the CDR3 DNA reads TGTGCCAGCAGCTTATCCCCTAGCGGCGAGCAGTACTTC.

CDR3 residues: CASSLNELSGNTIYF. The DNA of the CDR3 is TGCGCCAGCAGCTTGAACGAACTCTCTGGAAACACCATATATTTT. The chain combines TRBV5-1 with TRBJ1-3; D unclear. CDR1 is SGHRS and CDR2 is YFSETQ in the germline V gene. The V and J ends lost 1 base and 0 bases respectively, with 8 bases between them. The CDR3 extends over 15 amino acids. Variable domain in full (rest from reference TRBV5-1 and TRBJ1-3): KAGVTQTPRYLIKTRGQQVTLSCSPISGHRSVSWYQQTPGQGLQFLFEYFSETQRNKGNFPGRFSGRQFSNSRSEMNVSTLELGDSALYLCASSLNELSGNTIYFGEGSWLTVV.

This clonotype was counted between two and nine times. The chain joins TRBV29-1 to TRBJ2-5; 8 bases are a match to TRBD2. Trimming cost V 3 bases and J 2 bases; bases outside gene matches: 2. CDR3 length: 13 amino acids. Germline values: CDR1 SQVTM, CDR2 ANQGSEA. CDR3 coding DNA: TGCAGCGTTGATCAGCGGGGGCAAGAGACCCAGTACTTC. Protein product: CSVDQRGQETQYF.

For this clonotype: This clone may be a read error of a much larger clone one base away. V is TRBV29-1 and J is TRBJ2-7; TRBD1 might be the D (6 bases). The V end was cut by 7 bases, the J end by 2 bases, with 12 bases between. CDR1 is SQVTM, CDR2 ANQGSEA, per germline. This CDR3 comprises 12 residues. The CDR3 nucleotides are TGCAGCGCAGGACAGTTCACCTACGAGCAGTACTTC. This sequence encodes CSAGQFTYEQYF.